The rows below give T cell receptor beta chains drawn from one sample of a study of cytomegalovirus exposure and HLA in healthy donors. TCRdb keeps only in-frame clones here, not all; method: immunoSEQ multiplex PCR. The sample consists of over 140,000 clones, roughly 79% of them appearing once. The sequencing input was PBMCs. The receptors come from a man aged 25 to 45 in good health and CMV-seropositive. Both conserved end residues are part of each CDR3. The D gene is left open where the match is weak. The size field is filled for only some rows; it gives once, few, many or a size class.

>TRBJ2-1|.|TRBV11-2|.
TGTGCCAGCAGCCCTACGACAGTAGGGAATGAGCAGTTCTTC
CASSPTTVGNEQFF
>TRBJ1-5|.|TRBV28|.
TGTGCCAGCAGTTTATTTGGGACAAGGACCGCTCAGCCCCAGCATTTT
CASSLFGTRTAQPQHF
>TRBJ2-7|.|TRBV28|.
TGTGCCAGCAGGCTTACAGGAATCTACGAGCAGTACTTC
CASRLTGIYEQYF
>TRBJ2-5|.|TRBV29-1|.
TGCAGCGTTGAACCACCCCCGGGTACCCAGTACTTC
CSVEPPPGTQYF
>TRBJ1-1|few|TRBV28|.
TGTGCCAGCAGTCCCGAGTGGGCATGGGCTGAAGCTTTCTTT
CASSPEWAWAEAFF
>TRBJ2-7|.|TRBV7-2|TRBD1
TGTGCCAGCAGCTCACCGGACAGGGAATCCTACGAGCAGTACTTC
CASSSPDRESYEQYF
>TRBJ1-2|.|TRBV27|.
TGTGCCAGCAGTTTAAAAGAACAGGGTTATGGCTACACCTTC
CASSLKEQGYGYTF
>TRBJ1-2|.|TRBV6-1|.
TGTGCCAGCAGTGTTGACGGCATGGGAGGCTATGGCTACACCTTC
CASSVDGMGGYGYTF
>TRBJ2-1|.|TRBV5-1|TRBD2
TGCGCCAGCAGCTCGCAACTAGCGGGAGCACTGAATGAGCAGTTCTTC
CASSSQLAGALNEQFF
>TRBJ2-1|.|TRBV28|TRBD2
TGTGCCAGCAGTTCATCCGGCATAGCGGGGGAGGACAATGAGCAGTTCTTC
CASSSSGIAGEDNEQFF
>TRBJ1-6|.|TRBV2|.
TGTGCCAGCAGACAGTGGGGGGGCGTTAATAATTCACCCCTCCACTTT
CASRQWGGVNNSPLHF
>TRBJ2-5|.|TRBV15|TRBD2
TGTGCCACCAGCAGAGCACCCCTAGCGGGAGGAGGAGGTGAGACCCAGTACTTC
CATSRAPLAGGGGETQYF
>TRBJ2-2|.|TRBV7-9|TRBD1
TGTGCCAGCAGCTTAAAGACAGGGGCAGGCACCGGGGAGCTGTTTTTT
CASSLKTGAGTGELFF
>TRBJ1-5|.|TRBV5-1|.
TGCGCCAGCAGCTTGACCGGGAATAGCAATCAGCCCCAGCATTTT
CASSLTGNSNQPQHF
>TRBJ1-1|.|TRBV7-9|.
TGTGCCAGCAGCTGGCGGGACACTGAAGCTTTCTTT
CASSWRDTEAFF
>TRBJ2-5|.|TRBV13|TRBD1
TGTGCCAGCAGATCGACAGGGGGAAGGAAGACCCAGTACTTC
CASRSTGGRKTQYF